These 18 T cell receptor beta chains came from one sample sequenced in a study of shared clonotypes between healthy human individuals. Repertoires were generated with immunoSEQ multiplex PCR, while TCRdb's copy carries only in-frame clones and drops some. The sample yields about 2 million clones, approximately 94% seen once. It was CD45RO-negative cells, positively selected for CCR7, that made up naive CD8 cells, with terminally differentiated effector memory CD45RA+ cells excluded. Source material: naive CD8+ T cells sorted from blood. The receptors were gathered from a young man in good health.

The chain couples TRBV19 to TRBJ2-7; 9 positions agree with TRBD1. V gave up 6 bases and J gave up 2 bases; unmatched junction bases: 5. Germline CDR1 and CDR2: LNHDA and SQIVND (reference sequence). The length of the CDR3 is 14 residues. CDR3 in amino acids: CASSRTGEAYEQYF. CDR3 sequence (DNA): TGTGCCAGTAGCCGGACAGGGGAGGCCTACGAGCAGTACTTC. Full variable domain (remainder filled in from reference TRBV19 and TRBJ2-7): DGGITQSPKYLFRKEGQNVTLSCEQNLNHDAMYWYRQDPGQGLRLIYYSQIVNDFQKGDIAEGYSVSREKKESFPLTVTSAQKNPTAFYLCASSRTGEAYEQYFGPGTRLTVT.

The chain employs TRBV13 and TRBJ2-6; 10 nucleotides align to TRBD2. This CDR3 contains 18 residues. Germline CDR1 and CDR2: PRHDT and FYEKMQ (reference sequence). The junction had 14 bases not matched to a gene; V was cut back by 10 bases and J by 2 bases. CDR3 sequence reads: CATSLAGYGIAGANVLTF. The CDR3 region has the DNA TGTGCCACCTCACTAGCGGGGTACGGGATAGCTGGGGCCAACGTCCTGACTTTC.

A remark on this clone: Other DNA sequences in this sample translate to the same CDR3. The chain combines TRBV29-1 with TRBJ2-5; 8 nucleotides line up with TRBD2. J lost 5 bases, V lost 4 bases, and 15 bases had no gene match. The CDR3 runs to 16 residues. Germline V gene sequence: CDR1 SQVTM, CDR2 ANQGSEA. Here the CDR3 reads CSVGERVAGTRETQYF. The CDR3 nucleotides are TGCAGCGTTGGGGAGCGGGTAGCGGGGACTCGCGAGACCCAGTACTTC.

The chain recombines TRBV4-3 with TRBJ2-2; D may be TRBD1 (6 bases). The ends were cut back, 1 base at V and 8 bases at J, with 14 bases in the middle. From germline, CDR1 is LGHNA and CDR2 YSLEER. The CDR3 consists of 15 residues. CDR3 sequence (DNA): TGCGCCAGCAGCCAAGTTCCAGGGGTGGTAGGGGAGCTGTTTTTT. This encodes CASSQVPGVVGELFF.

J is TRBJ1-4 and V is TRBV11-2; TRBD1 is a possible D gene (5 bases). There are 16 residues in the CDR3. Trimming removed 0 bases at V and 4 bases at J, with 12 bases between. CDR1 and CDR2 from the germline V gene are SGHAT and FQNNGV. The CDR3 DNA sequence: TGTGCCAGCAGCTTAGATCCAGGGAGGGTTAATGAAAAACTGTTTTTT. This translates into CASSLDPGRVNEKLFF.

This chain uses TRBV7-2 with TRBJ2-7; the match to TRBD2 covers 8 bases. Germline lookup yields CDR1 SGHTA and CDR2 FQGNSA. Trimming took 4 bases from V and 2 from J; bases not matched to a gene: 13. The CDR3 totals 17 residues. CDR3 DNA sequence: TGTGCCAGCAGCTCCGTCCCCTCCAGCGGGGGCACCTACGAGCAGTACTTC. It encodes CASSSVPSSGGTYEQYF. The whole variable domain, filled in from reference TRBV7-2 and TRBJ2-7, reads GAGVSQSPSNKVTEKGKDVELRCDPISGHTALYWYRQSLGQGLEFLIYFQGNSAPDKSGLPSDRFSAERTGGSVSTLTIQRTQQEDSAVYLCASSSVPSSGGTYEQYFGPGTRLTVT.

The chain joins TRBV4-3 to TRBJ2-3; 12 bases agree with TRBD2. After removal of 0 bases from V and 5 bases from J, the junction contained 3 bases not matched to a gene. The germline gives CDR1 LGHNA, CDR2 YSLEER. The CDR3 totals 16 residues. For the CDR3, the DNA is TGCGCCAGCAGCCAAGATCGACTAGCGGGAGTAGATACGCAGTATTTT. The encoded protein is CASSQDRLAGVDTQYF.

The rearrangement links TRBV29-1 to TRBJ2-2; D is possibly TRBD1 (6 bases). Trimming left V 4 bases short and J 4 bases short, with 13 bases between. This CDR3 comprises 14 residues. Germline CDR1 SQVTM, CDR2 ANQGSEA. The CDR3 reads CSVVQGYGTGELFF. CDR3 nucleotide sequence: TGCAGCGTTGTACAGGGTTACGGCACCGGGGAGCTGTTTTTT.

The V call is TRBV27, the J call TRBJ1-2; tentative D call: TRBD1 (5 bases). Germline V gene data show CDR1 as MNHEY and CDR2 as SMNVEV (reference sequence). The length of the CDR3 is 14 residues. V was cut by 6 bases and J by 4 bases, with 15 bases left in between. CDR3 nucleotide sequence: TGTGCCAGCAGCCCCGGGGGGTGGATCTATGGCTACACCTTC. Translation: CASSPGGWIYGYTF.

V gene TRBV28 combines with J gene TRBJ2-2, with D possibly called TRBD1 or TRBD2 (6 bases each). This CDR3 comprises 16 residues. Germline V gene data show CDR1 as MDHEN and CDR2 as SYDVKM. V was clipped by 8 bases and J by 3 bases, with 19 bases between them. The CDR3 reads CASPNGERGDTGELFF. The CDR3, as DNA: TGTGCCAGCCCCAATGGGGAAAGGGGGGACACCGGGGAGCTGTTTTTT.

The chain links TRBV30 to TRBJ2-7; tentatively, D is TRBD1 (6 bases). Germline V gene data show CDR1 as GTSNPN and CDR2 as SVGIG (reference sequence). V dropped 4 bases and J dropped 2 bases, with 12 bases sitting between them. The length of the CDR3 is 13 residues. The DNA of the CDR3 is TGTGCCTGGACTCCGGGACAAACCTACGAGCAGTACTTC. Its protein product is CAWTPGQTYEQYF.

In DNA, the CDR3 is TGCGCCAGCAGCACCGACGGGGGGCTAGTCACTGAAGCTTTCTTT. It yields the protein CASSTDGGLVTEAFF. This rearrangement joins TRBV5-1 to TRBJ1-1, with TRBD1 as a possible D gene (6 bases). V lost 4 bases to trimming and J lost 4 bases, with 17 bases between them. This CDR3 comprises 15 residues. The germline gives CDR1 SGHRS, CDR2 YFSETQ.

The chain couples TRBV5-6 to TRBJ2-5; TRBD1 matches at 7 bases. Germline V gene data show CDR1 as SGHDT and CDR2 as YYEEEE. The CDR3 consists of 14 residues. Trimming at V came to 4 bases and at J to 8 bases, leaving 11 bases not matched to a gene. The CDR3 bases are TGTGCCAGCAGCGTCGCCGGGACAGCGGACACCCAGTACTTC. The encoded protein is CASSVAGTADTQYF. The whole variable domain, filled in from reference TRBV5-6 and TRBJ2-5, reads DAGVTQSPTHLIKTRGQQVTLRCSPKSGHDTVSWYQQALGQGPQFIFQYYEEEERQRGNFPDRFSGHQFPNYSSELNVNALLLGDSALYLCASSVAGTADTQYFGPGTRLLVL.

This chain joins TRBV13 and TRBJ1-1, with D hard to call. V was pared by 5 bases and J by 3 bases, with 10 bases between. The CDR3 covers 13 residues. CDR1 and CDR2 (germline): PRHDT, FYEKMQ (reference sequence). DNA of the CDR3: TGTGCCAGCAGCAGTCAACCGGACACTGAAGCTTTCTTT. It is translated as CASSSQPDTEAFF.

The chain employs TRBV25-1 and TRBJ1-2; 10 bases fit TRBD1. CDR1 MGHDK and CDR2 SYGVNS come from the germline V gene. V dropped 2 bases and J dropped 6; count of bases not matched to a gene: 6. The CDR3 is made up of 15 amino acids. CDR3 protein: CASSETGTGVNGYTF. CDR3 in DNA: TGTGCCAGCAGTGAAACGGGGACAGGGGTTAATGGCTACACCTTC.

The CDR3 protein is CASSHLGREGHDEQYF. CDR3 DNA sequence: TGCGCCAGCAGCCATTTGGGGCGGGAGGGCCACGACGAGCAGTACTTC. The chain joins TRBV4-3 to TRBJ2-7; TRBD2 aligns across 9 bases. V was pared by 3 bases and J by 5 bases, with 11 bases of the junction left unmatched. The CDR3 has 16 amino acids. The germline gives CDR1 LGHNA, CDR2 YSLEER.

The chain recombines TRBV13 with TRBJ1-5, with 7 bases lining up with TRBD1. The CDR3 runs 14 residues. Germline CDR1 is PRHDT and CDR2 is FYEKMQ (reference sequence). Trimming at V came to 5 bases and at J to 7 bases, leaving 8 bases not matched to a gene. The CDR3 loop reads CASSLRQGGQPQHF. The CDR3 coding sequence is TGTGCCAGCAGCCTACGACAGGGAGGACAGCCCCAGCATTTT.

A single count supports this clone. The chain has TRBV7-9 and TRBJ2-7; TRBD2 aligns across 9 bases. The CDR3 contains 18 residues. In germline, CDR1 is SEHNR, CDR2 FQNEAQ (reference sequence). Trimming cost V 5 bases and J 3 bases; bases outside gene matches: 17. In DNA, the CDR3 is TGTGCCAGCAGCCCGACTGGAGCGGGGGGCCCACTCCGCTACGAGCAGTACTTC. It is translated as CASSPTGAGGPLRYEQYF. Full variable domain (remainder filled in from reference TRBV7-9 and TRBJ2-7): DTGVSQNPRHKITKRGQNVTFRCDPISEHNRLYWYRQTLGQGPEFLTYFQNEAQLEKSRLLSDRFSAERPKGSFSTLEIQRTEQGDSAMYLCASSPTGAGGPLRYEQYFGPGTRLTVT.